Listed below are T cell receptor beta chains from one sample, sequenced in a study of T cell responses to AZD1222 COVID-19 vaccine. The assay was immunoSEQ multiplex PCR, and TCRdb's table has in-frame clones only and misses some. The table has about 120,000 clones, roughly 84% seen once. Here the sequenced sample was peripheral blood, taken on day 0 of AZD1222 vaccination. The receptors were sampled from an adult in good health. Both conserved end residues are part of each CDR3. Fields, in order: J gene, D gene, V gene, CDR3 protein. D genes are given only for firm matches.

TRBJ1-3 . TRBV4-1 CASSQVFGQTERGGNTIYF
TRBJ1-5 . TRBV15 CATSRDMNSGYSNQPQHF
TRBJ1-1 . TRBV10-3 CASFPRGGNPSNTEAFF
TRBJ1-6 . TRBV4-1 CASSQEGVGSPLHF
TRBJ1-5 . TRBV6-2/TRBV6-3 CASSYPAEDNQPQHF
TRBJ1-2 . TRBV4-3 CASSQDLARSDYGYTF
TRBJ2-2 TRBD1 TRBV5-1 CASSGNTGGDTGELFF
TRBJ1-2 . TRBV12-1 CATQPPGYTF
TRBJ1-2 . TRBV7-2 CASSLRGGRTSNYGYTF
TRBJ1-1 TRBD1 TRBV6-1 CASSEAGTGTEAFF